This TCR beta chain originates from a study of shared clonotypes between healthy human individuals. Deep-level running was used for the assay. Under the authors' procedure: Junction-only sequences produced by ImmunoSEQ had no quality scores, so filtering differed. Only in-frame clones appear in the TCRdb table, and some are missing; sequencing was by immunoSEQ multiplex PCR. V and J calls plus clone size are reproduced from that table; the DNA served to infer D and trimming. Among approximately 2.5 million clones listed, roughly 93% were seen once. CDR1 and CDR2 (germline): SGHRS, YFSETQ. After removal of 4 bases from V and 4 bases from J, the junction contained 6 bases not matched to a gene. The length of the CDR3 is 14 residues. Study results and limitations: As a rule, naive subsets had a larger estimated richness than memory subsets. Blood was the only sampled material, and tissue repertoires likely differ.

On this clone itself: As yet, its antigen is unknown. The sample holds other DNA sequences that translate to the same CDR3.

This receptor was identified in a man younger than 30 in good health. Some clones in this sample may be carry-over from other donors' samples. The source material was naive CD4+ T cells from PBMCs. The subset: CD45RA+ positively selected. The chain couples TRBV5-1 to TRBJ2-7; 9 bases are shared with TRBD2. CDR3 DNA: TGCGCCAGCAGCCCGGGACTAGCTAGGTACGAGCAGTACTTC. Translating it yields CASSPGLARYEQYF.